This T cell receptor (beta chain) stems from a study of cytomegalovirus exposure and HLA in healthy donors. Study observations and caveats: Earlier analysis looked at TCR beta V segments, and most were productive about 90% or about 30% of the time. The study recorded about 160 TCR beta chains that were cytomegalovirus-associated. Presence/absence results assume similar sequencing depth per donor, which may not hold.

Trimming removed 7 bases from V and 6 bases from J, with 15 bases in between. Germline V gene sequence: CDR1 MNHNS, CDR2 SASEGT. The CDR3 has 13 residues. In regard to this clone: Its target is not known.

Vbeta (60) and Jbeta (13) primers were used in the PCR. Data came from immunoSEQ multiplex PCR; TCRdb stores just in-frame clones and leaves some out. This sample contains 75,000 to 90,000 clones. Specimen: PBMCs. The chain uses TRBV6-1 and TRBJ2-5, with D possibly being TRBD2 (6 bases). This sequence was found in an older woman in good health and CMV-seronegative. CDR3 sequence reads: CASTVGGSKTQYF. DNA of the CDR3: TGTGCCAGCACAGTGGGGGGAAGCAAGACCCAGTACTTC.